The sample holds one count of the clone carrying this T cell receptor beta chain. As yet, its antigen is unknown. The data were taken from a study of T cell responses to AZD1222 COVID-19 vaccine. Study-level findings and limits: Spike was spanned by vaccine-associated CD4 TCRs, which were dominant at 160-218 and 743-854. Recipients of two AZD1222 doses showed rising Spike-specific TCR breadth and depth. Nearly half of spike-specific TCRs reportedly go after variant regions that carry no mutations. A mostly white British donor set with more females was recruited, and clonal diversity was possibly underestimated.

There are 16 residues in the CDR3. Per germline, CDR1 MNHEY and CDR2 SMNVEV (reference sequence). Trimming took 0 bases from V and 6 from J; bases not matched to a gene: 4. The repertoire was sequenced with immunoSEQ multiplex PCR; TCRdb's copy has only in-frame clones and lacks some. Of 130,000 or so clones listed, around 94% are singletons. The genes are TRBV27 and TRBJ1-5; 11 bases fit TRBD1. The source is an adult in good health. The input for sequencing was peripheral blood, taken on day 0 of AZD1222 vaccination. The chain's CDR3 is CASSLSRTGGFQPQHF. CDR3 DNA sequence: TGTGCCAGCAGTTTATCGAGGACAGGGGGCTTTCAGCCCCAGCATTTT.